Presented here are 10 T cell receptor beta chains from one specimen sequenced in a study of CD8 T cells in ankylosing spondylitis. MiXCR, applied by TCRdb to the 5' RACE reads, yields one record per CDR3 protein. This sample carries under 150,000 distinct CDR3 sequences, approximately 10% of them seen once, and the ten largest clones take 3.3%. The sample consisted of blood, either unsorted or a sorted T cell fraction (not recorded which). These receptors were collected from a male donor with ankylosing spondylitis or in good health (not recorded which).

This clonotype was seen many times. V and J are TRBV5-1 and TRBJ2-3; D unresolved. Trimming cost V 5 bases and J 2 bases, with 9 bases left between them. Germline V gene sequence: CDR1 SGHRS, CDR2 YFSETQ. This CDR3 contains 13 residues. The CDR3 coding sequence is TGCGCCAGCAGTGAAAGGGTCACAGATACGCAGTATTTT. This encodes CASSERVTDTQYF.

This clonotype has a count of ten or more. The chain carries TRBV7-9 and TRBJ2-5; the D is unclear. The CDR3 sequence is 14 residues long. Germline CDR1 and CDR2: SEHNR and FQNEAQ (reference sequence). The V end lost 3 bases, the J end lost 4 bases, and 12 bases lay between the germline ends. CDR3 in amino acids: CASSLGINGETQYF. The CDR3 nucleotides are TGTGCCAGCAGCTTGGGCATTAACGGAGAGACCCAGTACTTC. The complete variable domain, with remaining parts taken from reference TRBV7-9 and TRBJ2-5, reads DTGVSQNPRHKITKRGQNVTFRCDPISEHNRLYWYRQTLGQGPEFLTYFQNEAQLEKSRLLSDRFSAERPKGSFSTLEIQRTEQGDSAMYLCASSLGINGETQYFGPGTRLLVL.

This clonotype was seen a handful of times. The CDR3 coding sequence is TGTGCCAGCAGTCGACCCCCGGGACGGAGCTCCTACGAGCAGTACTTC. It encodes CASSRPPGRSSYEQYF. The rearrangement uses TRBV28 and TRBJ2-7, with D perhaps TRBD1 or TRBD2 (5 bases each). Germline V gene sequence: CDR1 MDHEN, CDR2 SYDVKM. V gave up 5 bases and J gave up 0 bases, with 17 bases separating them. The CDR3 is 16 amino acids.

In its sample, this clonotype was seen many times. The gene calls are TRBV7-2 and TRBJ2-3, with TRBD2 matching 7 bases. The CDR3 is made up of 14 amino acids. V gave up 5 bases and J gave up 5 bases; unmatched junction bases: 7. The V gene's germline CDR1 is SGHTA and CDR2 FQGNSA. The CDR3 DNA follows: TGTGCCAGCAGCCCCTCGCTAGCGGAAGATACGCAGTATTTT. This codes for CASSPSLAEDTQYF.

The chain carries TRBV20-1 and TRBJ2-7; a weak D match, TRBD1 (6 bases). V lost 5 bases and J 0 bases, leaving 14 bases between the germline ends. The germline V gene encodes CDR1 DFQATT and CDR2 SNEGSKA (reference sequence). The CDR3 consists of 14 residues. CDR3 in amino acids: CSAHRDIGSYEQYF. CDR3 DNA sequence: TGCAGTGCTCACCGGGACATTGGCTCCTACGAGCAGTACTTC.

This clonotype has ten or more counts. The rearrangement links TRBV7-2 to TRBJ2-7; no reliable D call. CDR1 and CDR2 (germline): SGHTA, FQGNSA. The ends were cut back, 1 base at V and 3 bases at J, with 13 bases in the middle. The CDR3 spans 15 residues. CDR3 DNA sequence: TGTGCCAGCAGCTTAGATCCCAGCGAAAGCTACGAGCAGTACTTC. As protein: CASSLDPSESYEQYF.

The J gene is TRBJ2-1, the V gene TRBV28; 8 nucleotides align to TRBD2. After removal of 6 bases from V and 1 base from J, the junction contained 5 bases not matched to a gene. Germline lookup yields CDR1 MDHEN and CDR2 SYDVKM. The CDR3 totals 15 residues. The CDR3 region is CASRDTSGSYNEQFF. The CDR3 DNA reads TGTGCCAGCAGAGACACTAGCGGATCCTACAATGAGCAGTTCTTC.

This clonotype has ten or more counts. The chain employs TRBV7-3 and TRBJ2-3; D remains unclear. Deletions cut 4 bases from V and 3 bases from J, with 14 bases between. In germline, CDR1 is SGHTA, CDR2 FQGTGA. This CDR3 is built from 15 residues. The CDR3 spells CASSSNPARTDTQYF. The CDR3 DNA reads as TGTGCCAGCAGCTCAAACCCTGCCCGAACAGATACGCAGTATTTT.

This chain joins TRBV11-2 and TRBJ2-1; 9 nucleotides agree with TRBD2. Germline loops: CDR1 SGHAT, CDR2 FQNNGV. The CDR3 loop spans 15 amino acids. J gave up 4 bases and V 5 bases, and 6 bases lay outside the gene matches. The CDR3 DNA reads as TGTGCCAGCAGCACCTCTAGCGGGAAATACAATGAGCAGTTCTTC. This codes for CASSTSSGKYNEQFF.

This clonotype was detected many times. The V gene is TRBV18, the J gene TRBJ2-7; TRBD2 matches at 8 bases. V trimming: 5 bases; J trimming: 2 bases; junction bases outside the gene matches: 8. CDR1 and CDR2 from the germline V gene are KGHSH and LQKENI. This CDR3 has 15 amino acids. CDR3 nucleotides: TGTGCCAGCTCAACCTCCGGGACTAGAGCCTACGAGCAGTACTTC. This encodes CASSTSGTRAYEQYF.